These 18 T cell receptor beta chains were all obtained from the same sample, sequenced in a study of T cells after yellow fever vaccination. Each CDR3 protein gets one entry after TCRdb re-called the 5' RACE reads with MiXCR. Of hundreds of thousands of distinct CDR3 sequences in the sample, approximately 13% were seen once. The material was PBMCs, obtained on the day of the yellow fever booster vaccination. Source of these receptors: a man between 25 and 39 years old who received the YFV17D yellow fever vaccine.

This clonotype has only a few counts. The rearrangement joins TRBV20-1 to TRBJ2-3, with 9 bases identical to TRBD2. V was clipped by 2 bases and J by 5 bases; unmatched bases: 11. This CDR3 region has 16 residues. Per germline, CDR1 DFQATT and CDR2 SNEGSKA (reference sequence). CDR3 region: CSARSRTSVFRDTQYF. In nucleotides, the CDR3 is TGCAGTGCTAGAAGCCGGACTAGCGTATTTCGAGATACGCAGTATTTT.

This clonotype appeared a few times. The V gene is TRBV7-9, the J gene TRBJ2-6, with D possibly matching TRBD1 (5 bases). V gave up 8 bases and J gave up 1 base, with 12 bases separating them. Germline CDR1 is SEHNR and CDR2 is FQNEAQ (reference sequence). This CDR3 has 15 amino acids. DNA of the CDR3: TGTGCCAGCGGACCCTCAGGGTCTGGGGCCAACGTCCTGACTTTC. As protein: CASGPSGSGANVLTF.

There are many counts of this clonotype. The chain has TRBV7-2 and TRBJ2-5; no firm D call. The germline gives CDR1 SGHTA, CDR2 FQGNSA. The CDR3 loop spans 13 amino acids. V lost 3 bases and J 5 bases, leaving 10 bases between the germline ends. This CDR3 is CASSLGLEETQYF. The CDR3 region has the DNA TGTGCCAGCAGCTTGGGATTGGAGGAGACCCAGTACTTC.

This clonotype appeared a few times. The CDR3 is CASSLDIPPTYEQYF. In nucleotides, the CDR3 is TGTGCCAGCAGTCTCGACATCCCACCAACCTACGAGCAGTACTTC. The V gene is TRBV11-1, the J gene TRBJ2-7; no reliable D call. Germline V CDR1 and CDR2: SGHAT, FQDESV (reference sequence). With 6 bases removed from V and 2 bases from J, the gap between germline ends came to 17 bases. The CDR3 runs to 15 residues.

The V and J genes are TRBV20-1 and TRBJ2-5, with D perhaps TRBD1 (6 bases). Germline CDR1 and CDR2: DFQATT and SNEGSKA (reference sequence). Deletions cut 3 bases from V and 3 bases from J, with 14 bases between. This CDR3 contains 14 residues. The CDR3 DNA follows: TGCAGTGCTAGGGGTCTCCGGACAGAAGAGACCCAGTACTTC. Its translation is CSARGLRTEETQYF.

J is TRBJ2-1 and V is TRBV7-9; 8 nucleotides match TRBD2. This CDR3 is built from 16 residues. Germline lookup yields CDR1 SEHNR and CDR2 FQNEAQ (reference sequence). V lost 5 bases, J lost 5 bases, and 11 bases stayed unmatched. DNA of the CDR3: TGTGCCAGCAGCCCTACATCGGGGGGGGCCCACAATGAGCAGTTCTTC. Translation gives CASSPTSGGAHNEQFF.

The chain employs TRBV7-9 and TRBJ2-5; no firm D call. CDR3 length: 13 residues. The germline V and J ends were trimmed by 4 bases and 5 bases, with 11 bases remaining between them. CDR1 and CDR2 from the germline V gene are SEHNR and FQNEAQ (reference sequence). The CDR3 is CASSSASWETQYF. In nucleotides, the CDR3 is TGTGCCAGCAGCTCCGCGTCGTGGGAGACCCAGTACTTC.

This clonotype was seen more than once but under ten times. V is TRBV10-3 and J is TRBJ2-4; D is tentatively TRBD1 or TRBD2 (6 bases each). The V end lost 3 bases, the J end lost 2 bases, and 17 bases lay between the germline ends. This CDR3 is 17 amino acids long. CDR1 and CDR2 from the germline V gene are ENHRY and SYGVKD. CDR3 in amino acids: CAISDQQGLESKNIQYF. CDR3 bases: TGTGCCATCAGTGATCAACAGGGACTGGAGTCCAAAAACATTCAGTACTTC.

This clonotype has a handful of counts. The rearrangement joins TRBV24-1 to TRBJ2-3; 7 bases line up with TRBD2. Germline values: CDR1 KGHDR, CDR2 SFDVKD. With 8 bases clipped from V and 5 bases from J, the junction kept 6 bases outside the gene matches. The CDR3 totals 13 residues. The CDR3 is CATMGLRGDTQYF. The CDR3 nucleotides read TGTGCCACCATGGGACTACGGGGAGATACGCAGTATTTT.

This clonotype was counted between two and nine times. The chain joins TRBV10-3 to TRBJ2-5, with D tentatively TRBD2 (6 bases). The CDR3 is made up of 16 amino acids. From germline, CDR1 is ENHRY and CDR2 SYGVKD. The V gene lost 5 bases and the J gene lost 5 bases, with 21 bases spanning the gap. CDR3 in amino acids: CAISPRQGGRGETQYF. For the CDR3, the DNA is TGTGCCATCAGTCCTCGACAAGGAGGCCGGGGGGAGACCCAGTACTTC.

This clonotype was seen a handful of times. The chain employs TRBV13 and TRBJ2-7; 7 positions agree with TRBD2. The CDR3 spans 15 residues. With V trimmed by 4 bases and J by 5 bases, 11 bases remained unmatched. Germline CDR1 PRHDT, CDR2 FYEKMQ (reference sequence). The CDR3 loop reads CASSSTTRGGDEQYF. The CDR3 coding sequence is TGTGCCAGCAGCTCGACGACCCGCGGGGGAGACGAGCAGTACTTC.

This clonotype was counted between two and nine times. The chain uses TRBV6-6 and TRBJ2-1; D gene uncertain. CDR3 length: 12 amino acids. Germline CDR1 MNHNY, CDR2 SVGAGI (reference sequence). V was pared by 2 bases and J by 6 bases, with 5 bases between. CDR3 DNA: TGTGCCAGCAGTTACGCTAGCAATGAGCAGTTCTTC. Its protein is CASSYASNEQFF.

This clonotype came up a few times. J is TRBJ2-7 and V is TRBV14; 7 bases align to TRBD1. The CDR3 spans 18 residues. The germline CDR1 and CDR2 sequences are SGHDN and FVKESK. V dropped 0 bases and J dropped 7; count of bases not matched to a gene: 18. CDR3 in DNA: TGTGCCAGCAGCCAAGATTCTTGGGGCCGGGACAGACATCGGGAGCAGTACTTC. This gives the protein CASSQDSWGRDRHREQYF.

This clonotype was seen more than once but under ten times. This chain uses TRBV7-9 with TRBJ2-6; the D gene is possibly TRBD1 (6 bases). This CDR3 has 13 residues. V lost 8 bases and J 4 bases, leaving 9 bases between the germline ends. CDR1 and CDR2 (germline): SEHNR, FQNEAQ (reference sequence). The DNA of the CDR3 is TGTGCCAGCTGGGGGCTCGGGGCCAACGTCCTGACTTTC. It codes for CASWGLGANVLTF. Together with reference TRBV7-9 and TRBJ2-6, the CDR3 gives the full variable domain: DTGVSQNPRHKITKRGQNVTFRCDPISEHNRLYWYRQTLGQGPEFLTYFQNEAQLEKSRLLSDRFSAERPKGSFSTLEIQRTEQGDSAMYLCASWGLGANVLTFGAGSRLTVL.

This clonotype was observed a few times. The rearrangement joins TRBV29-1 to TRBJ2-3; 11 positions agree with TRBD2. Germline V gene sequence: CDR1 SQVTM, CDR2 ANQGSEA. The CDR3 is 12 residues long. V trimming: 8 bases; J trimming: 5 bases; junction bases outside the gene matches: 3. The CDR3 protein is CSSTSGIDTQYF. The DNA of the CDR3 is TGCAGCTCGACTAGCGGGATAGATACGCAGTATTTT.

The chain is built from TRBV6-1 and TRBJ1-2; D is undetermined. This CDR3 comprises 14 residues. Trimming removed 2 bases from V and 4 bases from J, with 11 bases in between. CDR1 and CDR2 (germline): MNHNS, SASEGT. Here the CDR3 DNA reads TGTGCCAGCAGTGAATCCGTGACGTCCTATGGCTACACCTTC. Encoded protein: CASSESVTSYGYTF.

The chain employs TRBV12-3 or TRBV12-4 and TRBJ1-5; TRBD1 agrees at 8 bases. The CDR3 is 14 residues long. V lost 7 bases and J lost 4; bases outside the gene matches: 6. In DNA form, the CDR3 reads TGTGCCAGCAACCCTACAGGGGGGAATCAGCCCCAGCATTTT. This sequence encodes CASNPTGGNQPQHF.

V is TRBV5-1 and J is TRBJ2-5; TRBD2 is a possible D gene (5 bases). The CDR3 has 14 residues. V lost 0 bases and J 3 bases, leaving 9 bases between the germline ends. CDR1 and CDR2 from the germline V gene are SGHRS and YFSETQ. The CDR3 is CASSLGRVEETQYF. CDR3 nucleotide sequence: TGCGCCAGCAGCTTGGGGCGGGTAGAAGAGACCCAGTACTTC.